The sequence of this TCR beta chain was determined in a study of CD8 T cells in Susac syndrome. Random hexamers primed reverse transcription of about 0.5 to 1 ug RNA. TCRdb re-analysed the immunoSEQ multiplex PCR reads in MiXCR, keeping a single row per CDR3 protein. The sample yields about 180,000 distinct CDR3 sequences, 94% seen once. The diagnostic criteria for definite or probable disease, as recently defined, were met by the patients with Susac syndrome. This clonotype originated in a human donor with Susac syndrome. Sequencing input: CD4+ T cells from PBMCs.

As DNA, the CDR3 is TGCGCCAGCAGCGAAGGACAGGGGTTCTCTGGGGCCAACGTCCTGACTTTC. Protein sequence: CASSEGQGFSGANVLTF. This chain joins TRBV4-3 and TRBJ2-6; 9 bases line up with TRBD1. Germline values: CDR1 LGHNA, CDR2 YSLEER. The CDR3 sequence is 17 residues long. V lost 5 bases to trimming and J lost 0 bases; unmatched junction nucleotides: 5.